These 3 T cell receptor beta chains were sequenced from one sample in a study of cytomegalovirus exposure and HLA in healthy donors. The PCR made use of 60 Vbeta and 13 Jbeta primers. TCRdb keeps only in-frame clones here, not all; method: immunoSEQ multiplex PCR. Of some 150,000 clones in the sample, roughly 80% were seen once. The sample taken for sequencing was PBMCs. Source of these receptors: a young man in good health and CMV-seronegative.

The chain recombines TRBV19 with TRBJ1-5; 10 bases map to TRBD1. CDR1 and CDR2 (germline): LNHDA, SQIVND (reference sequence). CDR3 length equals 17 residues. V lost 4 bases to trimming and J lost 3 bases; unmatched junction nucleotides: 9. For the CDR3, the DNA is TGTGCCAGTAGTAAAAATTGGGACAGGGGCTACAATCAGCCCCAGCATTTT. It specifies CASSKNWDRGYNQPQHF. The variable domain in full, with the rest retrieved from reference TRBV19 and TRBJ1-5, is DGGITQSPKYLFRKEGQNVTLSCEQNLNHDAMYWYRQDPGQGLRLIYYSQIVNDFQKGDIAEGYSVSREKKESFPLTVTSAQKNPTAFYLCASSKNWDRGYNQPQHFGDGTRLSIL.

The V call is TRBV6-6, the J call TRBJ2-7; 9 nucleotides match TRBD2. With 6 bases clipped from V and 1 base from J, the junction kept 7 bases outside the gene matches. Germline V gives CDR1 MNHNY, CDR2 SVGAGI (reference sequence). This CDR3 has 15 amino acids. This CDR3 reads CASRGGRGLSYEQYF. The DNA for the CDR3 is TGTGCCAGCAGGGGCGGGAGGGGGCTTTCCTACGAGCAGTACTTC.

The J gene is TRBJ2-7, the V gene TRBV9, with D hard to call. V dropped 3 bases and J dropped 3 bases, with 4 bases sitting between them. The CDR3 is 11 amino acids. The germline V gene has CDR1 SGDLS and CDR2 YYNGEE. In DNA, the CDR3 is TGTGCCAGCAGCGAGCGCTACGAGCAGTACTTC. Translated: CASSERYEQYF.